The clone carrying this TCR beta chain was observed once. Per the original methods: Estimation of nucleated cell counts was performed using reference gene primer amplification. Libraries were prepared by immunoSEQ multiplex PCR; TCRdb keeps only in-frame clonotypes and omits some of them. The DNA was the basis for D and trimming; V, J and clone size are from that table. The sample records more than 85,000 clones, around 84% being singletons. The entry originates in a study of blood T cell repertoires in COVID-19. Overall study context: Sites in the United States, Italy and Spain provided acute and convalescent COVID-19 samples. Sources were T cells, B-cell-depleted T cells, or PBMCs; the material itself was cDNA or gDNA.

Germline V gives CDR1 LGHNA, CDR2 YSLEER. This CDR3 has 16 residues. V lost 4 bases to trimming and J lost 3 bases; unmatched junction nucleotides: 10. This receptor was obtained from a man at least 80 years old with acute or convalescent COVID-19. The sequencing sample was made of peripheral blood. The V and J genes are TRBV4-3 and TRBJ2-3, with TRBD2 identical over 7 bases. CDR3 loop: CASSPSGRGRTDTQYF. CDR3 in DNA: TGCGCCAGCAGCCCCTCCGGGCGCGGGAGAACAGATACGCAGTATTTT.